Below, 14 T cell receptor beta chains from the same sample are listed, as sequenced in a study of lymphopenia after photon versus proton radiotherapy. Only in-frame clones appear in the TCRdb table, and some are missing; sequencing was by immunoSEQ multiplex PCR. In the table there are about 12,000 clones, around 89% of which are singletons. The specimen was peripheral blood, collected from a patient treated with proton-based radiotherapy. Receptors originate from a man aged 55 to 69 with pancreatic cancer.

CDR3: CASSVGTLQETQYF. The CDR3 DNA follows: TGTGCCAGCAGCGTCGGGACTCTCCAAGAGACCCAGTACTTC. The chain uses TRBV9 and TRBJ2-5; D possibly corresponds to TRBD2 (6 bases). CDR1 is SGDLS, CDR2 YYNGEE, per germline. V lost 2 bases and J lost 1, with 9 bases in between. The CDR3 contains 14 residues.

The chain recombines TRBV2 with TRBJ1-5; no clear D gene. CDR3 length equals 14 residues. V dropped 7 bases and J dropped 2 bases, with 12 bases sitting between them. Germline assignment: CDR1 SNHLY and CDR2 FYNNEI. The DNA for the CDR3 is TGTGCCAGCACCCCCCCCGGGGGCAATCAGCCCCAGCATTTT. Translating gives CASTPPGGNQPQHF. The full variable domain, with the rest looked up from reference TRBV2 and TRBJ1-5, is EPEVTQTPSHQVTQMGQEVILRCVPISNHLYFYWYRQILGQKVEFLVSFYNNEISEKSEIFDDQFSVERPDGSNFTLKIRSTKLEDSAMYFCASTPPGGNQPQHFGDGTRLSIL.

V and J are TRBV12-5 and TRBJ1-2; D remains unclear. The germline CDR1 and CDR2 sequences are LGHNT and FRNRAP. The V end was cut by 0 bases, the J end by 6 bases, with 17 bases between. The CDR3 runs 16 residues. The CDR3 loop reads CASGLVKQRRSHGYTF. CDR3 coding DNA: TGTGCTAGTGGTTTGGTAAAGCAAAGGAGGAGTCATGGCTACACCTTC.

The chain recombines TRBV28 with TRBJ2-5, with D maybe TRBD1 (6 bases). V was clipped by 6 bases and J by 1 base, with 18 bases between them. This CDR3 has 16 residues. Germline CDR1 MDHEN, CDR2 SYDVKM. CDR3 in amino acids: CASSPGTGSRQETQYF. The CDR3 DNA reads as TGTGCCAGCAGCCCCGGTACAGGGTCACGCCAAGAGACCCAGTACTTC.

J is TRBJ1-2 and V is TRBV29-1, with D possibly TRBD1 on 5 matching bases. CDR1 is SQVTM and CDR2 is ANQGSEA in the germline V gene. This CDR3 is built from 16 residues. Deletions cut 6 bases from V and 4 bases from J, with 24 bases between. This CDR3 reads CSVPAGVGVGGYGYTF. CDR3 DNA: TGCAGCGTCCCCGCGGGCGTGGGGGTGGGTGGCTATGGCTACACCTTC.

This clone was detected once. This rearrangement joins TRBV5-8 to TRBJ1-5; D gene ambiguous. V was pared by 0 bases and J by 0 bases, with 13 bases between. The CDR3 spans 17 residues. Germline-derived CDR1 and CDR2 are SGHTS and YDEGEE. The CDR3 sequence: CASSLGTLSSSNQPQHF. The CDR3 nucleotides are TGTGCCAGCAGCTTGGGGACCCTTTCGAGTAGCAATCAGCCCCAGCATTTT.

V gene TRBV6-1 combines with J gene TRBJ1-1, with TRBD1 matching over 8 bases. V lost 2 bases and J lost 0; bases outside the gene matches: 5. The CDR3 loop spans 16 amino acids. Germline V gene sequence: CDR1 MNHNS, CDR2 SASEGT. As DNA, the CDR3 is TGTGCCAGCAGTGAATTAGGACAGGGCTTGAACACTGAAGCTTTCTTT. It yields the protein CASSELGQGLNTEAFF.

This clone was counted a few times. The chain couples TRBV11-2 to TRBJ2-2, with D hard to call. This CDR3 has 14 amino acids. Germline V lookup: CDR1 SGHAT, CDR2 FQNNGV. V gave up 3 bases and J gave up 3 bases, with 8 bases separating them. The CDR3 region has the DNA TGTGCCAGCAGCTTCGGGCTACACACCGGGGAGCTGTTTTTT. This gives the protein CASSFGLHTGELFF.

The chain employs TRBV28 and TRBJ1-5; D is perhaps TRBD1 (6 bases). The germline V gene has CDR1 MDHEN and CDR2 SYDVKM. Trimming shortened V by 6 bases and J by 7 bases, and 13 bases separated the two germline ends. There are 13 residues in the CDR3. The CDR3 nucleotides read TGTGCCAGCAGACCGGGGGCTAGGCAGCCCCAGCATTTT. Translated: CASRPGARQPQHF.

The gene calls are TRBV5-8 and TRBJ1-4; D is unclear. From germline, CDR1 is SGHTS and CDR2 YDEGEE. The V end lost 2 bases, the J end lost 5 bases, and 10 bases lay between the germline ends. The CDR3 totals 14 residues. CDR3 in amino acids: CASSLAGLNEKLFF. The CDR3 DNA reads as TGTGCCAGCAGCTTAGCGGGGTTGAATGAAAAACTGTTTTTT.

This rearrangement joins TRBV30 to TRBJ2-6, with TRBD2 matching over 7 bases. Germline CDR1 GTSNPN, CDR2 SVGIG (reference sequence). J lost 1 base, V lost 7 bases, and 7 bases had no gene match. This CDR3 has 15 amino acids. This CDR3 is CALGWGGSGANVLTF. The CDR3 DNA reads as TGTGCCTTGGGTTGGGGAGGGTCTGGGGCCAACGTCCTGACTTTC.

This clone was seen more than once but under ten times. V usage is TRBV2 and J usage is TRBJ2-7, with D perhaps given as TRBD1 or TRBD2 (5 bases each). Deletions cut 6 bases from V and 5 bases from J, with 14 bases between. Germline CDR1 SNHLY, CDR2 FYNNEI. This CDR3 contains 13 residues. In nucleotides, the CDR3 is TGTGCCAGCAGGACCGGGACCCAAGACGAGCAGTACTTC. Protein sequence: CASRTGTQDEQYF.

The gene calls are TRBV2 and TRBJ2-3; D perhaps matches TRBD1 (6 bases). The CDR3 covers 13 residues. V was cut by 4 bases and J by 6 bases, with 11 bases left in between. Germline V gene sequence: CDR1 SNHLY, CDR2 FYNNEI. Written as DNA, the CDR3 is TGTGCCAGCAGTGCAGGGGAGTACGATACGCAGTATTTT. Protein sequence: CASSAGEYDTQYF.

V and J are TRBV19 and TRBJ2-7; 10 bases are shared with TRBD2. The germline V gene has CDR1 LNHDA and CDR2 SQIVND (reference sequence). The CDR3 loop spans 16 amino acids. With V trimmed by 5 bases and J by 1 base, 8 bases remained unmatched. The CDR3 DNA follows: TGTGCCAGTAGTGCGGCTAGCGGGAGTGTTTCCTACGAGCAGTACTTC. This encodes CASSAASGSVSYEQYF.